The rows below give T cell receptor beta chains drawn from one sample of a study of T cell responses to AZD1222 COVID-19 vaccine. Generated by immunoSEQ multiplex PCR, the TCRdb table keeps only in-frame clones and is missing some. The sample carries fewer than 95,000 clones, approximately 90% recorded once. The sequencing here drew on peripheral blood, taken 28 days after the second AZD1222 dose. Receptors were obtained from an adult who received the AZD1222 COVID-19 vaccine. CDR3s include the opening cysteine and the closing phenylalanine or tryptophan. D genes are given only for firm matches. Some rows mark clone size as missing; the rest say once, few, many or name a class of expanded clone.

DNA	CDR3	V	J	D	size
TGTGCCAGCAGCCCAGACAGGGTCAATGAGCAGTTCTTC	CASSPDRVNEQFF	TRBV7-7	TRBJ2-1	TRBD1	once
TGTGCCAGCAGCCGGGACGGCTCTGGAAACACCATATATTTT	CASSRDGSGNTIYF	TRBV6-5	TRBJ1-3	-	-
TGTGCCAGCAGCGGTAGGGGGACAGCTGATACCGGGGAGCTGTTTTTT	CASSGRGTADTGELFF	TRBV9	TRBJ2-2	TRBD1	-
TGTGCCAGCAGCGTTGGGACAGTCACAGATACGCAGTATTTT	CASSVGTVTDTQYF	TRBV2	TRBJ2-3	TRBD1	-
TGTGCCAGCAGGGAAAGGGGGCCTCAGCCCCAGCATTTT	CASRERGPQPQHF	TRBV28	TRBJ1-5	TRBD1	once
TGTGCCAGCAGTGGCCGTCCCGGGACTATGATTGTATACGAGCAGTACTTC	CASSGRPGTMIVYEQYF	TRBV6-1	TRBJ2-7	TRBD2	-
TGTGCCAGCTCACCACCCCCAGGGGCGAACACTGAAGCTTTCTTT	CASSPPPGANTEAFF	TRBV18	TRBJ1-1	-	-
TGTGCCAGCAGCTTAGGGGGGACAGTCCTCTACGAGCAGTACTTC	CASSLGGTVLYEQYF	TRBV7-2	TRBJ2-7	TRBD1	-
TGTGCCAGCAGTCCCCGACAGGGGGTGAACACTGAAGCTTTCTTT	CASSPRQGVNTEAFF	TRBV27	TRBJ1-1	TRBD1	-
TGTGCCAGCAGTCCCCCGGGACTAGTACTGGGGAATGAGCAGTTCTTC	CASSPPGLVLGNEQFF	TRBV28	TRBJ2-1	TRBD2	once
TGTGCCAGCACCCACTCCAGGGGGATTTACACTGAAGCTTTCTTT	CASTHSRGIYTEAFF	TRBV6-6	TRBJ1-1	TRBD1	-
TGCGCCAGCAGTGAGTCTGGGGGGCGAGAGACCCAGTACTTC	CASSESGGRETQYF	TRBV10-2	TRBJ2-5	-	-
TGCGCCAGCAGCCCCCCCGGAGCCCCGGCCCAGTACTTC	CASSPPGAPAQYF	TRBV4-1	TRBJ2-5	-	-
TGTGCCAGCTCCCCGGGGGGAGGAAGCTATGGCTACACCTTC	CASSPGGGSYGYTF	TRBV14	TRBJ1-2	-	-
TGTGCCACCAGTGATTTGGTCGGGGGGCTAATCGAGACCCAGTACTTC	CATSDLVGGLIETQYF	TRBV24-1	TRBJ2-5	-	-
TGTGCCAGCAGGCTGGCCGGGACAGGGGATGGCTACACCTTC	CASRLAGTGDGYTF	TRBV5-4	TRBJ1-2	TRBD1	-
TGTGCCAGCAGCCCTACTGCAGGTTCCGCTCTTAAAGAGACCCAGTACTTC	CASSPTAGSALKETQYF	TRBV3-1/TRBV3-2	TRBJ2-5	-	-
TGTGCCAGCAGCTCCACAGGGGGCGGTTCACCCCTCCACTTT	CASSSTGGGSPLHF	TRBV7-9	TRBJ1-6	TRBD1	-
TGTGCCAGCGCCTCGGGAGGGGCTGGGGCCAACGTCCTGACTTTC	CASASGGAGANVLTF	TRBV28	TRBJ2-6	TRBD2	-
TGTGCCTGGAGTGCGGGACAGGGTGGCCAGCCCCAGCATTTT	CAWSAGQGGQPQHF	TRBV30	TRBJ1-5	TRBD1	-
TGTGCCAGCAGCTTATTGCGGGAGAATAGGCAGTTCTTC	CASSLLRENRQFF	TRBV7-6	TRBJ2-1	TRBD2	few
TGCAGCGTTGGTGACCAGGTCAACAATGAGCAGTTCTTC	CSVGDQVNNEQFF	TRBV29-1	TRBJ2-1	-	-
TGTGCCCCCACCGGGGGGGGGTCTAATGAAAAACTGTTTTTT	CAPTGGGSNEKLFF	TRBV24-1	TRBJ1-4	-	once
TGCGCCAGCAGCCAAGTTCTAGAGGAAGAGCAGTTCTTC	CASSQVLEEEQFF	TRBV4-1	TRBJ2-1	-	-
TGTGCCAGCAGCTCCTTCAAGGGGGCTTTGAACACTGAAGCTTTCTTT	CASSSFKGALNTEAFF	TRBV11-2	TRBJ1-1	TRBD1	few
TGTGCCAGCAGCTTCGTGAATGAGCAGTTCTTC	CASSFVNEQFF	TRBV7-2	TRBJ2-1	-	-
TGTGCCAGCAGTTACTCGAGGGCAGGGTTACAGCCCCAGCATTTT	CASSYSRAGLQPQHF	TRBV6-5	TRBJ1-5	-	-
TGTGCCAGTACCCAAGGGGGATTCCCCTACGAGCAGTACTTC	CASTQGGFPYEQYF	TRBV19	TRBJ2-7	-	-
TGCGCCAGCAGCCCAGGACAGGGGGGCTATGGCTACACCTTC	CASSPGQGGYGYTF	TRBV5-1	TRBJ1-2	TRBD1	-
TGTGCCATCAGCAGGGGTGAGGCAGAGCAAGAGACCCAGTACTTC	CAISRGEAEQETQYF	TRBV10-3	TRBJ2-5	-	-
TGTGCCAGTAGTAGGGGGAGCACGGGAACTGAAGCTTTCTTT	CASSRGSTGTEAFF	TRBV19	TRBJ1-1	-	-
TGTGCCTGGAGAGAACCGGGACTAGCTCAACACGAGCAGTACTTC	CAWREPGLAQHEQYF	TRBV30	TRBJ2-7	TRBD2	-
TGTGCCAGCAGTTACTGGGGGGGCCTTAACACTGAAGCTTTCTTT	CASSYWGGLNTEAFF	TRBV6-5	TRBJ1-1	-	-
TGTGCCACCAGTGATCCGCTTGCGGGAGGGCCGGGTACCGGGGAGCTGTTTTTT	CATSDPLAGGPGTGELFF	TRBV24-1	TRBJ2-2	TRBD2	-
TGCAATCACAAGGGGACAGGCCCCTACGAGCAGTACTTC	CNHKGTGPYEQYF	TRBV7-7	TRBJ2-7	TRBD1	-
TGCGCCAGCAGCCCGGGGACGGGTGGGACTGAAGCTTTCTTT	CASSPGTGGTEAFF	TRBV5-1	TRBJ1-1	-	-
TGCGCCAGCAGCACTACAGGGGCTGACAATCAGCCCCAGCATTTT	CASSTTGADNQPQHF	TRBV5-1	TRBJ1-5	TRBD1	once
TGTGCCAGCAGCTTCGCGGGAGCGAACTACGAGCAGTACTTC	CASSFAGANYEQYF	TRBV7-9	TRBJ2-7	TRBD2	-
TGTGCCAGCAGGGGCCCCTATAATTCACCCCTCCACTTT	CASRGPYNSPLHF	TRBV28	TRBJ1-6	-	once
TGTGCCAGCAGTTTATTAGTAGCGGGAGGCTACACCTTC	CASSLLVAGGYTF	TRBV28	TRBJ1-2	-	once
TGTGCCAGCAGCCAAGGTAGACAGGGGCGTTCCGGGCAAGCTTTCTTT	CASSQGRQGRSGQAFF	TRBV4-2	TRBJ1-1	TRBD1	-
TGTGCCAGTACTAGGGGAGGATCAAGCAATCAGCCCCAGCATTTT	CASTRGGSSNQPQHF	TRBV28	TRBJ1-5	-	-
TGTGCCAGCAGCTTAGCGACAGGATCGCAAGAGACCCAGTACTTC	CASSLATGSQETQYF	TRBV7-6	TRBJ2-5	-	-
TGTGCCAGCAGAGCGACAGGGAATTCACCCCTCCACTTT	CASRATGNSPLHF	TRBV6-4	TRBJ1-6	TRBD1	-
TGCGCCAGCAGCGCTCAACTAGCGTCCCAAGAGACCCAGTACTTC	CASSAQLASQETQYF	TRBV5-1	TRBJ2-5	TRBD2	-
TGTGCCAGCAGTTCTGCGGGGGGCTACGAGCAGTACTTC	CASSSAGGYEQYF	TRBV27	TRBJ2-7	TRBD2	-
TGTGCCAGCAGTGAATTGGGCAGGGGCACAGATACGCAGTATTTT	CASSELGRGTDTQYF	TRBV6-1	TRBJ2-3	-	-
TGTGCCAGCAGTTTCTCGGGCGGAAACACCATATATTTT	CASSFSGGNTIYF	TRBV12-3/TRBV12-4	TRBJ1-3	-	-
TGTGCCAGCGGGCCGGGACAATATAATTCACCCCTCCACTTT	CASGPGQYNSPLHF	TRBV27	TRBJ1-6	-	-
TGTGCCAGCAGCTTAAGCTACAGCTACGAGCAGTACTTC	CASSLSYSYEQYF	TRBV7-9	TRBJ2-7	-	once
TGTGCCAGCAGTTACCAGGGTCAGCCCCAGCATTTT	CASSYQGQPQHF	TRBV6-2/TRBV6-3	TRBJ1-5	-	few
TGTGCCAGCAGCGTCGGATGGGGCGTTACGCAGTATTTT	CASSVGWGVTQYF	TRBV7-3	TRBJ2-3	-	-
TGTGCCAGCAGTCGGACAGCCAGTAATTCACCCCTCCACTTT	CASSRTASNSPLHF	TRBV2	TRBJ1-6	-	-
TGTGCCAGCAGGGGGGGGATCTATGGCTACACCTTC	CASRGGIYGYTF	TRBV28	TRBJ1-2	-	once
TGTGCCTGGAGTGTTTCTTCGGAGACCCAGTACTTC	CAWSVSSETQYF	TRBV30	TRBJ2-5	-	-
TGTGCCAGCAGTCCACGGACAGGGGCCGAGCAGTACTTC	CASSPRTGAEQYF	TRBV27	TRBJ2-7	TRBD1	-
TGTGCCAGCAGCCCCGGACCCAACCAAGAGACCCAGTACTTC	CASSPGPNQETQYF	TRBV7-9	TRBJ2-5	-	few
TGTGCCAGCAGCTTAGGGCAAGATCAGCCCCAGCATTTT	CASSLGQDQPQHF	TRBV7-9	TRBJ1-5	-	-
TGTGCCAGCAGCGGACTAGCGGGAGGGTACGAGCAGTACTTC	CASSGLAGGYEQYF	TRBV7-9	TRBJ2-7	TRBD2	-